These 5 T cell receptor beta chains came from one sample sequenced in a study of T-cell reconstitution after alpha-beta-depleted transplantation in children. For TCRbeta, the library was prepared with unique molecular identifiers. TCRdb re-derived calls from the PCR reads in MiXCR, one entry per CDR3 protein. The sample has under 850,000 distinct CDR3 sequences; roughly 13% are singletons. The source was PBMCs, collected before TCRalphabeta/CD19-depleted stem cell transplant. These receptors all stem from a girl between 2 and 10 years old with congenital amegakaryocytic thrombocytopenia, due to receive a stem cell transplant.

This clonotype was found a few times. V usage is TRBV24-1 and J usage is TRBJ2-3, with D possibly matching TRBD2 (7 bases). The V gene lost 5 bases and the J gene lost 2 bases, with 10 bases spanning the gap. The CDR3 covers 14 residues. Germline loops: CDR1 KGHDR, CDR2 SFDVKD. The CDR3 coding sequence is TGTGCCACCAGTGGGGGGGGGCCCACAGATACGCAGTATTTT. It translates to CATSGGGPTDTQYF.

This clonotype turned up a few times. CDR3 sequence: CASSLRRTHVYEQYF. The CDR3 bases are TGTGCCAGCAGCTTAAGGCGGACACATGTCTACGAGCAGTACTTC. The chain uses TRBV7-8 and TRBJ2-7; D possibly corresponds to TRBD1 (5 bases). The CDR3 extends over 15 amino acids. Trimming pared 2 bases from V and 3 bases from J, leaving 14 bases between. Germline CDR1 is SGHVS and CDR2 is FQNEAQ.

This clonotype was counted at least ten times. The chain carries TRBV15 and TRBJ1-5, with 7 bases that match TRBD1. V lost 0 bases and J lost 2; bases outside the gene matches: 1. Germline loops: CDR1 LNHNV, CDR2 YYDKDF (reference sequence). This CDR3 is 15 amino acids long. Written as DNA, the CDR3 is TGTGCCACCAGCAGAGATCAGGGGGGCAATCAGCCCCAGCATTTT. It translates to CATSRDQGGNQPQHF.

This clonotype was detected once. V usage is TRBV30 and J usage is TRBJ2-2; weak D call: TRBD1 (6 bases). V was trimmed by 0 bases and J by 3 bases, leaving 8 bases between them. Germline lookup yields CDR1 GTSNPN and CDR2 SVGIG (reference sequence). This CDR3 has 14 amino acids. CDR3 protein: CAWSVPGDTGELFF. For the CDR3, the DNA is TGTGCCTGGAGTGTCCCAGGGGACACCGGGGAGCTGTTTTTT.

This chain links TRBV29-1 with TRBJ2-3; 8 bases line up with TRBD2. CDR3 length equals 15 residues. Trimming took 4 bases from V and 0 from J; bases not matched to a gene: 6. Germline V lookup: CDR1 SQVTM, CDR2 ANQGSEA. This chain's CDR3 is CSVGVASGSTDTQYF. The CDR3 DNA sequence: TGCAGCGTTGGAGTTGCTAGCGGGAGCACAGATACGCAGTATTTT.